Presented here are 29 T cell receptor beta chains from one specimen sequenced in a study of blood T cell repertoires in COVID-19. The data were produced by immunoSEQ multiplex PCR, yet TCRdb's version contains in-frame clones alone and is incomplete. The table lists approximately 150,000 clones, about 85% of them singletons. The material sequenced was peripheral blood. These receptors came from a woman aged 55 to 70 with active or convalescent COVID-19.

V gene TRBV2 combines with J gene TRBJ2-3; tentative D call: TRBD1 (6 bases). V dropped 7 bases and J dropped 1 base, with 12 bases sitting between them. Germline CDR1 and CDR2: SNHLY and FYNNEI. The CDR3 is 14 amino acids. The CDR3 region is CASISGGGTDTQYF. The DNA for the CDR3 is TGTGCCAGCATAAGTGGGGGCGGCACAGATACGCAGTATTTT.

This chain joins TRBV11-3 and TRBJ1-2, with 7 nucleotides matching TRBD1. CDR1 SGHNT and CDR2 YENEEA come from the germline V gene. The CDR3 spans 16 residues. J was trimmed by 1 base and V by 4 bases; bases with no gene match: 9. The chain's CDR3 is CASSWQGVSFNYGYTF. CDR3 nucleotide sequence: TGTGCCAGCAGCTGGCAGGGGGTCAGTTTTAACTATGGCTACACCTTC.

J is TRBJ2-2 and V is TRBV7-2; 7 nucleotides line up with TRBD2. The CDR3 has 14 residues. The germline V gene encodes CDR1 SGHTA and CDR2 FQGNSA. The trim removed 6 bases at V and 3 bases at J, leaving 4 bases unmatched. The DNA of the CDR3 is TGTGCCAGCAGGACAGCGGGGTACACCGGGGAGCTGTTTTTT. Its protein is CASRTAGYTGELFF.

This chain joins TRBV29-1 and TRBJ1-2, with a weak D call TRBD1 (6 bases). Per germline, CDR1 SQVTM and CDR2 ANQGSEA. This CDR3 has 13 residues. With 4 bases removed from V and 6 bases from J, the gap between germline ends came to 15 bases. CDR3 amino acids: CSVVSGTRNGYTF. The CDR3 nucleotides are TGCAGCGTTGTTTCAGGGACACGGAATGGCTACACCTTC.

The chain combines TRBV7-9 with TRBJ1-2; D perhaps matches TRBD1 (5 bases). Trimming cost V 3 bases and J 4 bases, with 12 bases left between them. This CDR3 region has 14 residues. Looked up from germline, CDR1 is SEHNR and CDR2 is FQNEAQ (reference sequence). The DNA of the CDR3 is TGTGCCAGCAGCTTTCAATCAGGGTCCTATGGCTACACCTTC. Its protein product is CASSFQSGSYGYTF.

J is TRBJ2-3 and V is TRBV6-5; 7 bases are shared with TRBD1. Germline V gene data show CDR1 as MNHEY and CDR2 as SVGAGI. With 1 base clipped from V and 4 bases from J, the junction kept 5 bases outside the gene matches. This CDR3 spans 15 amino acids. CDR3 loop: CASSYLSGGADTQYF. CDR3 coding DNA: TGTGCCAGCAGTTACTTGTCAGGGGGAGCAGATACGCAGTATTTT.

J is TRBJ1-5 and V is TRBV12-3 or TRBV12-4, with D uncertain. Trimming shortened V by 2 bases and J by 11 bases, and 10 bases separated the two germline ends. This CDR3 has 12 amino acids. The CDR3 loop is CASSLRGQAQHF. DNA for the CDR3: TGTGCCAGCAGTTTACGCGGGCAAGCCCAGCATTTT.

In DNA form, the CDR3 reads TGCGCCACCGACAGGGGCTACGAGCAGTACTTC. Translated, it gives CATDRGYEQYF. The chain joins TRBV10-2 to TRBJ2-7, with TRBD1 matching 8 bases. Germline CDR1 reads WSHSY; CDR2 reads SAAADI. The trim removed 10 bases at V and 3 bases at J, leaving 2 bases unmatched. This CDR3 has 11 residues.

The chain couples TRBV27 to TRBJ2-6, with a possible D match to TRBD1 (6 bases). CDR1 is MNHEY, CDR2 SMNVEV, per germline (reference sequence). This CDR3 comprises 15 residues. Trimming shortened V by 10 bases and J by 0 bases, and 13 bases separated the two germline ends. CDR3 nucleotide sequence: TGTGCCACCTCCCGGACAGTCTCTGGGGCCAACGTCCTGACTTTC. Its translation is CATSRTVSGANVLTF.

V and J are TRBV6-2 or TRBV6-3 and TRBJ1-2, with D perhaps TRBD1 (5 bases). V was clipped by 3 bases and J by 6 bases, with 14 bases between them. The CDR3 is 14 amino acids. The germline CDR1 and CDR2 sequences are MNHEY and SVGEGT. The CDR3 protein is CASSYFSQGNGYTF. The CDR3 DNA is TGTGCCAGCAGTTATTTTTCGCAGGGAAATGGCTACACCTTC.

V gene TRBV4-3 combines with J gene TRBJ2-7; TRBD2 aligns across 7 bases. There are 15 residues in the CDR3. Germline V lookup: CDR1 LGHNA, CDR2 YSLEER. Germline trimming cut 3 bases from V and 1 base from J; bases unmatched to any gene: 6. The CDR3: CASSQRGGLSYEQYF. As DNA, the CDR3 is TGCGCCAGCAGCCAGCGCGGGGGATTGTCCTACGAGCAGTACTTC.

The chain uses TRBV15 and TRBJ1-5; a possible D gene is TRBD1 (6 bases). The CDR3 covers 17 residues. The V end was cut by 2 bases, the J end by 12 bases, with 26 bases between. Germline CDR1 and CDR2: LNHNV and YYDKDF (reference sequence). The CDR3 sequence: CATSRKGVLKEAEGQHF. CDR3 DNA: TGTGCCACCAGCAGAAAGGGGGTTCTAAAGGAGGCAGAGGGCCAGCATTTT.

This clone was observed a few times. The rearrangement joins TRBV4-3 to TRBJ1-2; TRBD1 agrees at 8 bases. The CDR3 runs to 15 residues. Germline assignment: CDR1 LGHNA and CDR2 YSLEER. Losses at the gene ends were 4 bases for V and 7 bases for J; bases not matched to a gene: 11. CDR3 DNA sequence: TGCGCCAGCAGCCCCCGGGACAGGATTAGAGGTGGCTACACCTTC. Its protein product is CASSPRDRIRGGYTF.

The chain links TRBV5-5 to TRBJ1-1; D unresolved. Trimming removed 4 bases from V and 8 bases from J, with 12 bases in between. The CDR3 contains 12 residues. CDR1 and CDR2 from the germline V gene are SGHKS and YYEKEE (reference sequence). CDR3 sequence reads: CASSRRPLEAFF. The CDR3 coding sequence is TGTGCCAGCAGCCGCCGCCCCCTAGAAGCTTTCTTT.

The V call is TRBV5-1, the J call TRBJ2-7; 9 bases line up with TRBD2. V lost 0 bases and J lost 3; bases outside the gene matches: 4. Germline V CDR1 and CDR2: SGHRS, YFSETQ. This CDR3 comprises 15 residues. The CDR3 is CASSLAGTSSYEQYF. The CDR3 DNA is TGCGCCAGCAGCTTGGCCGGGACTAGCAGCTACGAGCAGTACTTC.

This clone was counted a single time. In DNA, the CDR3 is TGTGCCAGCGAGGGACAGGCCACCTACGAGCAGTACTTC. Protein product: CASEGQATYEQYF. V usage is TRBV2 and J usage is TRBJ2-7; 8 nucleotides line up with TRBD1. Germline assignment: CDR1 SNHLY and CDR2 FYNNEI. The CDR3 has 13 residues. The V gene end was trimmed by 8 bases and the J gene end by 2 bases; junction bases not matched to a gene: 5.

The CDR3 is CASSGRTAKGRGEAFF. Here the CDR3 DNA reads TGTGCCAGCAGTGGCCGGACAGCCAAGGGACGTGGCGAAGCTTTCTTT. The chain couples TRBV6-6 to TRBJ1-1, with D possibly matching TRBD1 (6 bases). CDR3 length: 16 residues. V was trimmed by 5 bases and J by 8 bases, leaving 24 bases between them. Germline V gene sequence: CDR1 MNHNY, CDR2 SVGAGI (reference sequence).

Here the CDR3 DNA reads TGTGCCACCAGCAGAGAAATTACGCGGATGAACACTGAAGCTTTCTTT. Encoded protein: CATSREITRMNTEAFF. This sequence joins TRBV15 and TRBJ1-1; D is unresolved. The CDR3 totals 16 residues. Deletions cut 0 bases from V and 0 bases from J, with 11 bases between. Germline lookup yields CDR1 LNHNV and CDR2 YYDKDF (reference sequence).

The chain links TRBV30 to TRBJ2-2; TRBD1 agrees at 7 bases. Germline CDR1 is GTSNPN and CDR2 is SVGIG (reference sequence). The ends lost 3 bases at V and 4 bases at J; junction bases unmatched: 5. The CDR3 consists of 14 residues. The DNA for the CDR3 is TGTGCCTGGAGCCACAGGGGCCGCACCGGGGAGCTGTTTTTT. Translated: CAWSHRGRTGELFF.

V is TRBV7-2 and J is TRBJ1-2, with D hard to call. The germline V gene encodes CDR1 SGHTA and CDR2 FQGNSA. This CDR3 comprises 15 residues. V lost 1 base and J 6 bases, leaving 15 bases between the germline ends. In DNA, the CDR3 is TGTGCCAGCAGCTTAGTACTTAACAGCCACGATGGCTACACCTTC. Its translation is CASSLVLNSHDGYTF.

The chain recombines TRBV2 with TRBJ1-4, with 12 bases lining up with TRBD1. V lost 6 bases, J lost 7 bases, and 3 bases stayed unmatched. The CDR3 is 14 residues long. The V gene's germline CDR1 is SNHLY and CDR2 FYNNEI. The CDR3 nucleotides are TGTGCCAGCAGCCCGGGACAGGGGGCTGAAAAACTGTTTTTT. Amino acids: CASSPGQGAEKLFF.

V is TRBV2 and J is TRBJ1-5; TRBD1 matches 8 bases. J was trimmed by 0 bases and V by 8 bases; bases with no gene match: 6. The CDR3 covers 15 residues. CDR1 is SNHLY and CDR2 is FYNNEI in the germline V gene. For the CDR3, the DNA is TGTGCCAGCGGGCGGACAGGGAATAGCAATCAGCCCCAGCATTTT. This gives the protein CASGRTGNSNQPQHF.

The chain uses TRBV19 and TRBJ1-1; a weak D match, TRBD1 (6 bases). This CDR3 has 13 amino acids. V lost 5 bases and J 5 bases, leaving 12 bases between the germline ends. Germline V CDR1 and CDR2: LNHDA, SQIVND (reference sequence). CDR3 nucleotides: TGTGCCAGTAGTGTAGTGAGGGGGACTGAAGCTTTCTTT. This encodes CASSVVRGTEAFF. Full variable domain (remainder filled in from reference TRBV19 and TRBJ1-1): DGGITQSPKYLFRKEGQNVTLSCEQNLNHDAMYWYRQDPGQGLRLIYYSQIVNDFQKGDIAEGYSVSREKKESFPLTVTSAQKNPTAFYLCASSVVRGTEAFFGQGTRLTVV.

The chain is built from TRBV7-2 and TRBJ1-3, with D hard to call. The CDR3 is 13 amino acids. V was trimmed by 5 bases and J by 0 bases, leaving 5 bases between them. CDR1 and CDR2 from the germline V gene are SGHTA and FQGNSA. CDR3 protein: CASSLTSGNTIYF. In DNA form, the CDR3 reads TGTGCCAGCAGCCTAACCTCTGGAAACACCATATATTTT.

This chain joins TRBV14 and TRBJ1-4; perhaps TRBD1 as D (5 bases). Per germline, CDR1 SGHDN and CDR2 FVKESK. The CDR3 runs to 18 residues. The V end was cut by 2 bases, the J end by 3 bases, with 19 bases between. The CDR3 loop reads CASSQSPGRATANEKLFF. The CDR3 nucleotides are TGTGCCAGCAGCCAATCCCCAGGGCGCGCCACGGCTAATGAAAAACTGTTTTTT.

The chain has TRBV4-3 and TRBJ2-7, with 8 nucleotides matching TRBD1. V lost 2 bases, J lost 5 bases, and 8 bases stayed unmatched. The CDR3 is made up of 15 amino acids. The germline V gene has CDR1 LGHNA and CDR2 YSLEER. The CDR3 nucleotides read TGCGCCAGCAGCCAAACCGGACAGGGAAGGGACGAGCAGTACTTC. As protein: CASSQTGQGRDEQYF.

Comment on this clone: One end of the junction is discordant with germline, which a read error may explain. The chain links TRBV4-1 to TRBJ1-1, with a tentative D call TRBD1 (5 bases). Germline V CDR1 and CDR2: MGHRA, YSYEKL. This CDR3 has 17 residues. The CDR3 reads CASGQALLGGKNTEAFF. In DNA form, the CDR3 reads TGCGCCAGCGGCCAAGCACTCCTGGGGGGGAAGAACACTGAAGCTTTCTTT.

The sample holds a few counts of this clone. The rearrangement links TRBV6-5 to TRBJ1-1; no definite D call. The germline V and J ends were trimmed by 7 bases and 5 bases, with 11 bases remaining between them. The CDR3 contains 12 residues. CDR1 and CDR2 from the germline V gene are MNHEY and SVGAGI. The CDR3 coding sequence is TGTGCCAGCATCCAGCCGGGGACTGAAGCTTTCTTT. It is translated as CASIQPGTEAFF.

V and J are TRBV7-6 and TRBJ1-1; TRBD1 matches at 9 bases. With V trimmed by 5 bases and J by 1 base, 8 bases remained unmatched. Germline values: CDR1 SGHVS, CDR2 FNYEAQ. This CDR3 region has 16 residues. The CDR3 protein is CASSPRTGAWNTEAFF. In nucleotides, the CDR3 is TGTGCCAGCAGCCCCCGGACAGGGGCGTGGAACACTGAAGCTTTCTTT.